This T cell receptor beta chain appears in the sequencing data of a study of blood T cells in healthy people across ages. The second PCR ran roughly 7 to 12 cycles with a sample-barcoded 5' primer and J-beta primers. A template-switch adaptor containing 12 random nucleotides labeled each cDNA molecule. Sequencing of every sample gave 3 million or more CDR3-containing paired-end reads. In TCRdb, the 5' RACE reads were re-called with MiXCR into one record per CDR3 protein. There are 1.5 million or so distinct CDR3 sequences in the sample; approximately 39% occur only once, and around 4% lies in the top ten. The people who gave samples were healthy Caucasians from Russia, aged roughly 6 to 95. Study conclusions and caveats: More naive CD4+ cells and higher diversity marked long-lived donors relative to aged donors.

CDR3 length equals 16 residues. Germline V CDR1 and CDR2: MNHEY, SMNVEV (reference sequence). V was cut by 3 bases and J by 11 bases, with 25 bases left in between. This clonotype was counted between two and nine times. Its antigen is still unknown. The sequence derives from a young woman in good health. Input material: blood. J is TRBJ2-5 and V is TRBV27; a possible D gene is TRBD2 (6 bases). CDR3 amino acids: CASSFFGLTGRNEQYF. CDR3 DNA sequence: TGTGCCAGCAGTTTTTTCGGACTAACGGGGAGGAATGAGCAGTACTTC.